This TCR beta chain was sequenced in a study of OX40 agonist ivuxolimab in advanced cancers. Across the study: While on treatment, patients had intravenous ivuxolimab at 0.01 to 10 mg/kg every 2 weeks.

The data were produced by immunoSEQ multiplex PCR, yet TCRdb's version contains in-frame clones alone and is incomplete. The sample consists of 60,000 or so clones, nearly 95% of them appearing once. Notes on this clone: Its antigen is unknown. Other nucleotide sequences from this sample produce the same CDR3.

Whole-study results and caveats: Patients who responded partially at 0.1-3.0 mg/kg showed clonal expansion ranking among the lowest.

After removal of 1 base from V and 1 base from J, the junction contained 0 bases not matched to a gene. Germline V gene sequence: CDR1 SGHVS, CDR2 FNYEAQ. CDR3 length: 14 residues. Sequenced here: CD4+ or CD8+ T cells sorted from blood, sampled in a trial of the OX40 agonist ivuxolimab. This clonotype was sampled from an adult with an advanced solid tumor such as melanoma, head and neck, liver or kidney cancer. The gene calls are TRBV7-6 and TRBJ1-1; 7 bases are shared with TRBD1. The CDR3 is CASSLGQGNTEAFF. DNA of the CDR3: TGTGCCAGCAGCTTAGGACAGGGGAACACTGAAGCTTTCTTT.